This TCR beta chain originates from a study of control samples from healthy donors and cancer patients. Produced via immunoSEQ multiplex PCR; TCRdb's table is partial and in-frame only. Of approximately 120,000 clones listed, about 89% are singletons. Per the germline V gene, CDR1 is ENHRY and CDR2 is SYGVKD. This CDR3 contains 14 residues. V lost 2 bases and J 5 bases, leaving 13 bases between the germline ends. V gene TRBV10-3 combines with J gene TRBJ2-7, with a weak D call TRBD2 (6 bases). Sequencing input: blood. The TCR originated in a woman between 45 and 65 years old in good health. The CDR3 sequence is CAISEGGGINEQYF. CDR3 sequence (DNA): TGTGCCATCAGTGAGGGTGGGGGGATCAACGAGCAGTACTTC.